Listed here are 11 T cell receptor beta chains from one sample, sequenced in a study of shared clonotypes between healthy human individuals. The repertoire was sequenced with immunoSEQ multiplex PCR; TCRdb's copy has only in-frame clones and lacks some. This table has nearly 2 million clones, about 95% appearing once. Naive CD8 cells lacked CD45RO and underwent positive selection for CCR7, leaving out terminally differentiated effector memory CD45RA+ cells. The sequencing sample was made of naive CD8+ T cells sorted from blood. The receptors were gathered from a man aged 18 to 35 in good health.

The chain uses TRBV6-6 and TRBJ2-7; 10 bases are shared with TRBD2. In germline, CDR1 is MNHNY, CDR2 SVGAGI (reference sequence). The CDR3 is 16 residues long. V lost 7 bases to trimming and J lost 2 bases; unmatched junction nucleotides: 11. Here the CDR3 DNA reads TGTGCCAGCAACCTTAGCGGGAGGTTAGCTACCTACGAGCAGTACTTC. Protein sequence: CASNLSGRLATYEQYF.

V usage is TRBV19 and J usage is TRBJ1-2, with D uncertain. V shed 6 bases and J shed 2 bases, with 13 bases lying between them. This CDR3 contains 14 residues. In germline, CDR1 is LNHDA, CDR2 SQIVND (reference sequence). As DNA, the CDR3 is TGTGCCAGTAGCCCCGGTTCGGAAAACTATGGCTACACCTTC. It encodes CASSPGSENYGYTF.

The rearrangement links TRBV2 to TRBJ2-7, with D possibly matching TRBD2 (5 bases). Per the germline V gene, CDR1 is SNHLY and CDR2 is FYNNEI. CDR3 length: 18 residues. V was trimmed by 7 bases and J by 5 bases, leaving 30 bases between them. CDR3 in amino acids: CASTEAGVLYSRSHEQYF. The CDR3 DNA reads as TGTGCCAGCACCGAGGCCGGGGTTCTTTATAGCCGTTCCCACGAGCAGTACTTC.

In its sample, this clone was seen once. The V gene is TRBV4-2, the J gene TRBJ2-1, with D tentatively TRBD1 (6 bases). The germline gives CDR1 LGHNA, CDR2 YNFKEQ. The CDR3 has 15 amino acids. Trimming removed 0 bases at V and 8 bases at J, with 14 bases between. DNA of the CDR3: TGTGCCAGCAGCCAAGATCCTCCAGGGGAGTATGAGCAGTTCTTC. This translates into CASSQDPPGEYEQFF.

This chain connects TRBV6-5 to TRBJ1-1; D possibly corresponds to TRBD1 (6 bases). V lost 5 bases and J lost 5, with 15 bases in between. This CDR3 is 14 amino acids long. Germline assignment: CDR1 MNHEY and CDR2 SVGAGI. CDR3 sequence (DNA): TGTGCCAGCAGTACCCAGGGGTTCCCTACTGAAGCTTTCTTT. Its protein product is CASSTQGFPTEAFF.

This sequence joins TRBV11-2 and TRBJ2-7; TRBD2 might be the D (6 bases). Trimming left V 0 bases short and J 3 bases short, with 15 bases between. The CDR3 runs to 16 residues. Germline loops: CDR1 SGHAT, CDR2 FQNNGV. For the CDR3, the DNA is TGTGCCAGCAGCTTAGAAGGACGCCAGGACTACTACGAGCAGTACTTC. Its protein is CASSLEGRQDYYEQYF.

V usage is TRBV10-3 and J usage is TRBJ2-5; no clear D. The germline CDR1 and CDR2 sequences are ENHRY and SYGVKD. V lost 2 bases and J 1 base, leaving 8 bases between the germline ends. This CDR3 contains 14 residues. CDR3 DNA sequence: TGTGCCATCAGTGAGCTTGGCAGCCAAGAGACCCAGTACTTC. As protein: CAISELGSQETQYF.

This chain links TRBV28 with TRBJ1-4, with a possible D match to TRBD1 (6 bases). The germline V and J ends were trimmed by 5 bases and 0 bases, with 13 bases remaining between them. The CDR3 runs 16 residues. From germline, CDR1 is MDHEN and CDR2 SYDVKM. The CDR3 DNA reads as TGTGCCAGCAGTCTGGGGGGGGCCACAACTAATGAAAAACTGTTTTTT. Protein: CASSLGGATTNEKLFF.

The chain employs TRBV10-2 and TRBJ2-3; TRBD1 matches at 7 bases. This CDR3 has 16 amino acids. Losses at the gene ends were 0 bases for V and 0 bases for J; bases not matched to a gene: 3. Germline V gives CDR1 WSHSY, CDR2 SAAADI. CDR3: CASSESTGISTDTQYF. CDR3 nucleotides: TGCGCCAGCAGTGAGTCGACAGGGATTAGCACAGATACGCAGTATTTT.

The rearrangement uses TRBV2 and TRBJ2-1, with TRBD2 matching over 16 bases. The V gene's germline CDR1 is SNHLY and CDR2 FYNNEI. CDR3 length: 18 amino acids. Trimming removed 9 bases from V and 9 bases from J; junction bases left unmatched: 17. The DNA for the CDR3 is TGTGCCAGAGACCTTGGGACCGGGACTAGCGGGAGGGTCGGTGAGCAGTTCTTC. As protein: CARDLGTGTSGRVGEQFF. The full variable domain, its missing parts supplied by reference TRBV2 and TRBJ2-1, is EPEVTQTPSHQVTQMGQEVILRCVPISNHLYFYWYRQILGQKVEFLVSFYNNEISEKSEIFDDQFSVERPDGSNFTLKIRSTKLEDSAMYFCARDLGTGTSGRVGEQFFGPGTRLTVL.

The chain recombines TRBV9 with TRBJ2-7, with 8 bases matching TRBD2. The CDR3 contains 17 residues. The J segment lost 1 base and the V segment lost 0 bases, leaving 9 bases of the junction unmatched. Per germline, CDR1 SGDLS and CDR2 YYNGEE. Written as DNA, the CDR3 is TGTGCCAGCAGCGTAGCAGCGGGAGAGGGGGTTTCCTACGAGCAGTACTTC. Its translation: CASSVAAGEGVSYEQYF.